These 5 T cell receptor beta chains were all obtained from the same sample, sequenced in a study of blood T cell repertoires in COVID-19. Only in-frame clones appear in the TCRdb table, and some are missing; sequencing was by immunoSEQ multiplex PCR. This repertoire shows about 310,000 clones, about 91% found once; its top ten account for more than 8.5%. The sequencing sample was made of PBMCs or T cells enriched from blood (not recorded which). These receptors were taken from a woman aged 18-29 years who had recovered from COVID-19.

The rearrangement links TRBV4-3 to TRBJ2-7; 7 bases fit TRBD2. V dropped 6 bases and J dropped 3; count of bases not matched to a gene: 14. Germline V gene sequence: CDR1 LGHNA, CDR2 YSLEER. This CDR3 is 16 amino acids long. CDR3 bases: TGCGCCAGCAGACCGGGGGTGGAGGGACTATTCTACGAGCAGTACTTC. This gives the protein CASRPGVEGLFYEQYF.

As concerns this clone: Different DNA sequences within this sample yield the same CDR3. The chain uses TRBV9 and TRBJ2-3, with a tentative D call TRBD2 (6 bases). Germline-derived CDR1 and CDR2 are SGDLS and YYNGEE. The CDR3 is 14 residues long. Trimming pared 1 base from V and 0 bases from J, leaving 6 bases between. CDR3 coding DNA: TGTGCCAGCAGCGTAAGCGGGAGCACAGATACGCAGTATTTT. This gives the protein CASSVSGSTDTQYF.

The rearrangement uses TRBV7-2 and TRBJ2-6, with D possibly being TRBD1 (6 bases). Germline-derived CDR1 and CDR2 are SGHTA and FQGNSA. There are 15 residues in the CDR3. V lost 2 bases and J 4 bases, leaving 9 bases between the germline ends. The CDR3 is CASSLTGTGANVLTF. CDR3 bases: TGTGCCAGCAGCTTAACAGGGACCGGGGCCAACGTCCTGACTTTC. Full variable domain (outside the CDR3, taken from reference TRBV7-2 and TRBJ2-6): GAGVSQSPSNKVTEKGKDVELRCDPISGHTALYWYRQSLGQGLEFLIYFQGNSAPDKSGLPSDRFSAERTGGSVSTLTIQRTQQEDSAVYLCASSLTGTGANVLTFGAGSRLTVL.

J is TRBJ1-1 and V is TRBV29-1; a possible D gene is TRBD1 (5 bases). The CDR3 is made up of 13 amino acids. V was pared by 3 bases and J by 0 bases, with 8 bases between. Germline assignment: CDR1 SQVTM and CDR2 ANQGSEA. In DNA, the CDR3 is TGCAGCGTTGATGGGGCGATGAACACTGAAGCTTTCTTT. Its translation is CSVDGAMNTEAFF.

This clone was picked up a small number of times. The chain carries TRBV2 and TRBJ1-4, with 8 bases matching TRBD1. V gave up 5 bases and J gave up 10 bases; unmatched junction bases: 9. This CDR3 is built from 14 residues. Germline CDR1 reads SNHLY; CDR2 reads FYNNEI. DNA for the CDR3: TGTGCCAGCAGTTCAGGGGGCGCTTACGTAAAACTGTTTTTT. It translates to CASSSGGAYVKLFF.